This T cell receptor (beta chain) was recorded in a study of T cells after somatic rescue of genetic block. This clone was seen more than once but under ten times. TCRdb keeps only in-frame clones here, not all; method: immunoSEQ multiplex PCR. The sample has roughly 14,000 clones, 72% seen once; the top ten hold 11% to 15%. CDR1 MNHNS and CDR2 SASEGT come from the germline V gene. The CDR3 loop spans 15 amino acids. The germline V and J ends were trimmed by 4 bases and 3 bases, with 15 bases remaining between them. The receptor's source is a boy aged 5-17 years. The genes are TRBV6-1 and TRBJ1-2; a possible D gene is TRBD1 (5 bases). The sample consisted of peripheral blood mononuclear cells (PBMCs). CDR3 residues: CASSGPGAGYYGYTF. The CDR3 DNA follows: TGTGCCAGCAGTGGCCCTGGGGCGGGATACTATGGCTACACCTTC.